This TCR beta chain was sequenced for a study of human T cells and chemical hapten exposure. Time point given: patch test 3, about 24 weeks after DPC sensitization. Regarding treatment: therapeutic diphenylcyclopropenone sensitization with weekly scalp DPC. MiXCR, run by TCRdb on the RACE reads, gives a single entry per CDR3 protein. This sample has about 90,000 distinct CDR3 sequences, with roughly 11% found just once. This clonotype was seen a few times. The antigen is unknown. The CDR3 has 17 amino acids. CDR1 and CDR2 (germline): DFQATT, SNEGSKA (reference sequence). Germline trimming cut 2 bases from V and 0 bases from J; bases unmatched to any gene: 11. Whole-study findings and limits: No shift was seen in TCRs above 1 in 1000 frequency with DPC sensitization. There was alopecia in the donors, so their immune response may differ from that of healthy people.

The sample in question was whole blood, obtained in connection with sensitization to the hapten diphenylcyclopropenone (DPC). The clonotype was recovered from a woman aged 25 to 39 with alopecia areata. Some clones in this sample may be carry-over from other donors' samples. The chain joins TRBV20-1 to TRBJ1-2; 8 bases align to TRBD1. The DNA for the CDR3 is TGCAGTGCTAGAAGTTCGGGACAGGACCGCACTAACTATGGCTACACCTTC. Protein: CSARSSGQDRTNYGYTF.